This T cell receptor beta chain comes out of a study of shared clonotypes between healthy human individuals. Generated by immunoSEQ multiplex PCR, the TCRdb table keeps only in-frame clones and is missing some. Among about 2.4 million clones listed, around 94% were seen once. CDR3 length: 14 residues. The V and J ends lost 4 bases and 4 bases respectively, with 11 bases between them. Germline V gives CDR1 MDHEN, CDR2 SYDVKM. The sample taken for sequencing was naive CD4+ T cells sorted from blood. The sample's subset: CD45RA+ positively selected. The chain carries TRBV28 and TRBJ1-3; weak D call: TRBD1 (6 bases). The receptor was isolated from a man in his late teens or twenties in good health. The CDR3: CASSSLGTGNTIYF. DNA for the CDR3: TGTGCCAGCAGTTCTCTCGGGACAGGAAACACCATATATTTT.